This T cell receptor beta chain was obtained from a study of spatial heterogeneity in lung cancer. This clonotype was seen many times. This CDR3 spans 15 amino acids. The V and J ends lost 1 base and 2 bases respectively, with 6 bases between them. Germline CDR1 reads LNHNV; CDR2 reads YYDKDF (reference sequence). TCRdb independently ran MiXCR on the 5' RACE reads; one entry per CDR3 protein. The table records about 23,000 distinct CDR3 sequences, about 4.3% of them present only once. Time point denoted: sample taken at primary tumor resection. Specimen: PBMCs, collected at surgery. The sequence derives from a male donor with early-stage non-small cell lung cancer. The V call is TRBV15, the J call TRBJ2-6; D remains ambiguous. CDR3 loop: CATSRGGAGANVLTF. In DNA, the CDR3 is TGTGCCACCAGCAGAGGAGGCGCTGGGGCCAACGTCCTGACTTTC. Together with reference TRBV15 and TRBJ2-6, the CDR3 gives the full variable domain: DAMVIQNPRYQVTQFGKPVTLSCSQTLNHNVMYWYQQKSSQAPKLLFHYYDKDFNNEADTPDNFQSRRPNTSFCFLDIRSPGLGDTAMYLCATSRGGAGANVLTFGAGSRLTVL.